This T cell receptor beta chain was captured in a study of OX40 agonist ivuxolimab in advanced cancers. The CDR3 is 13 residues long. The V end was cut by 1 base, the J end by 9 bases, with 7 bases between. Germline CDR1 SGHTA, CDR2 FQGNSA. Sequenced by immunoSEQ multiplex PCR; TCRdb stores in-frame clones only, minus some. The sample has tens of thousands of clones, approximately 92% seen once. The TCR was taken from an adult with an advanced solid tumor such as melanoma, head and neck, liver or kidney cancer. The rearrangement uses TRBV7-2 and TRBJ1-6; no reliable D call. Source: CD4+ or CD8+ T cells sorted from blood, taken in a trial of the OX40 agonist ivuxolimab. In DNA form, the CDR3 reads TGTGCCAGCAGCTTAGAGGCAGCTTCACCCCTCCACTTT. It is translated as CASSLEAASPLHF.